What follows describes a single T cell receptor (beta chain). Its antigen is not identified. The naive CD8 subset, CD45RO-negative cells positively selected for CCR7, excluded terminally differentiated effector memory CD45RA+ cells. All the donors were Caucasian adults who lived in Nashville, Tennessee. The entry originates in a study of shared clonotypes between healthy human individuals. The wider study: The study drew on a couple of women and a few men aged 18 to 49 as donors. There were three CD4 naive, three CD4 memory, two CD8 naive and one CD8 memory plates per donor. Study results and caveats: Generation probabilities of non-shared clonotypes were lower (relative to those shared by all four donors).

Profiled with immunoSEQ multiplex PCR; TCRdb holds only in-frame clones, not every one. Of roughly 2.1 million clones in the sample, 90% to 95% were seen once. Material: naive CD8+ T cells from PBMCs. This TCR was recovered from a man younger than 30 in good health. Some clones in this sample may be carry-over from other donors' samples.

The CDR3 DNA follows: TGTGCCAGCAGCTTGAGACCGGGACAGGGGGTAGAGGGTGTTTCGGTAGCTTTCTTT. It codes for CASSLRPGQGVEGVSVAFF. The chain combines TRBV11-2 with TRBJ1-1; 11 bases are a match to TRBD1. The CDR3 sequence is 19 residues long. Germline loops: CDR1 SGHAT, CDR2 FQNNGV. J was trimmed by 10 bases and V by 3 bases; bases with no gene match: 22.